Shown below are 32 T cell receptor beta chains from a single sample sequenced in a study of T cell changes during pregnancy in multiple sclerosis. Some clones are missing from TCRdb's copy, which holds only in-frame ones; the method was immunoSEQ multiplex PCR. The table has 110,000 or so clones, 85% to 95% seen once; the top ten hold roughly 6%. The specimen comprised peripheral blood, sampled before pregnancy. All receptors come from a female donor with multiple sclerosis, enrolled in a pregnancy study.

A note on this clone: This same CDR3 is encoded by further DNA sequences in the sample. The chain links TRBV5-4 to TRBJ1-2; tentative D call: TRBD1 (6 bases). This CDR3 is built from 13 residues. V lost 0 bases to trimming and J lost 3 bases, with 6 bases between them. Germline V gives CDR1 SGHNT, CDR2 YYREEE (reference sequence). The CDR3 DNA is TGTGCCAGCAGCTTGGGGACAGACTATGGCTACACCTTC. It encodes CASSLGTDYGYTF. The entire variable domain, with the rest obtained from reference TRBV5-4 and TRBJ1-2, is as follows: ETGVTQSPTHLIKTRGQQVTLRCSSQSGHNTVSWYQQALGQGPQFIFQYYREEENGRGNFPPRFSGLQFPNYSSELNVNALELDDSALYLCASSLGTDYGYTFGSGTRLTVV.

As for this clone: Other nucleotide sequences in the sample specify the same CDR3. V is TRBV30 and J is TRBJ1-6; tentatively, D is TRBD1 (5 bases). The V gene's germline CDR1 is GTSNPN and CDR2 SVGIG (reference sequence). CDR3 size: 16 residues. V was shortened by 1 base and J by 0 bases, with 10 bases between the two germline ends. The CDR3 bases are TGTGCCTGGAGTGGAGCGGGGGGCTCCTATAATTCACCCCTCCACTTT. Its translation is CAWSGAGGSYNSPLHF.

J is TRBJ2-1 and V is TRBV15, with a tentative D call TRBD1 (7 bases). The CDR3 is made up of 17 amino acids. Germline CDR1 reads LNHNV; CDR2 reads YYDKDF (reference sequence). V lost 4 bases to trimming and J lost 1 base, with 17 bases between them. CDR3 sequence: CATSIAPTGTSYNEQFF. For the CDR3, the DNA is TGTGCCACCAGCATTGCCCCGACAGGGACTTCCTACAATGAGCAGTTCTTC.

A single count supports this clone. V and J are TRBV7-2 and TRBJ2-7, with a weak D call TRBD1 (6 bases). This CDR3 has 13 residues. CDR1 and CDR2 (germline): SGHTA, FQGNSA. The V end lost 5 bases, the J end lost 3 bases, and 11 bases lay between the germline ends. CDR3 DNA: TGTGCCAGCAGCCCGGGGACAAGCTACGAGCAGTACTTC. Encoded protein: CASSPGTSYEQYF.

V usage is TRBV9 and J usage is TRBJ1-1, with 8 positions matching TRBD1. V gave up 4 bases and J gave up 6 bases; unmatched junction bases: 5. The CDR3 contains 13 residues. The germline gives CDR1 SGDLS, CDR2 YYNGEE. CDR3: CASSFTGGSEAFF. The DNA of the CDR3 is TGTGCCAGCAGCTTTACAGGGGGTTCTGAAGCTTTCTTT.

This chain uses TRBV19 with TRBJ2-2; 12 bases are a match to TRBD2. Unmatched junction bases numbered 3, after V lost 3 bases and J lost 4 bases. The CDR3 spans 16 residues. Germline V gives CDR1 LNHDA, CDR2 SQIVND (reference sequence). CDR3 region: CASSISSGGATGELFF. The CDR3 DNA follows: TGTGCCAGTAGTATCTCTAGCGGGGGGGCCACCGGGGAGCTGTTTTTT.

V is TRBV20-1 and J is TRBJ2-3, with D tentatively TRBD1 (6 bases). Trimming cost V 7 bases and J 4 bases, with 9 bases left between them. Germline CDR1 and CDR2: DFQATT and SNEGSKA (reference sequence). The CDR3 runs 11 residues. CDR3 in DNA: TGCAGTGGGGGGCCTTCAGATACGCAGTATTTT. Protein: CSGGPSDTQYF.

J is TRBJ2-7 and V is TRBV25-1; the match to TRBD2 covers 9 bases. This CDR3 spans 16 amino acids. CDR1 is MGHDK and CDR2 is SYGVNS in the germline V gene. J lost 7 bases, V lost 10 bases, and 20 bases had no gene match. This CDR3 reads CATAAVGAGGVGEQYF. The CDR3 bases are TGTGCCACCGCAGCCGTTGGGGCGGGAGGGGTAGGTGAGCAGTACTTC.

This chain joins TRBV18 and TRBJ2-3; 9 nucleotides line up with TRBD2. J lost 3 bases, V lost 0 bases, and 1 base had no gene match. The CDR3 length is 15 residues. Per germline, CDR1 KGHSH and CDR2 LQKENI. The CDR3 DNA reads TGTGCCAGCTCACCACCTAGCGGGGGTACAGATACGCAGTATTTT. Translating gives CASSPPSGGTDTQYF.

The rearrangement uses TRBV6-1 and TRBJ1-2; 8 nucleotides line up with TRBD1. V trimming: 1 base; J trimming: 1 base; junction bases outside the gene matches: 11. Germline lookup yields CDR1 MNHNS and CDR2 SASEGT. The CDR3 runs to 18 residues. The CDR3 is CASSEGLLNRGINYGYTF. In nucleotides, the CDR3 is TGTGCCAGCAGTGAAGGTCTCCTAAACAGGGGGATTAACTATGGCTACACCTTC.

The chain links TRBV30 to TRBJ1-3; D is perhaps TRBD1 (5 bases). CDR3 length: 12 amino acids. The germline V gene encodes CDR1 GTSNPN and CDR2 SVGIG (reference sequence). CDR3 DNA: TGTGCTTTAGGGGACTCTGGAAACACCATATATTTT. Its translation: CALGDSGNTIYF.

This rearrangement joins TRBV7-7 to TRBJ2-3, with D unclear. Trimming removed 10 bases at V and 2 bases at J, with 16 bases between. Germline loops: CDR1 SSHAT, CDR2 FNYEAQ (reference sequence). The CDR3 totals 14 residues. CDR3 in amino acids: CATSEAPSTDTQYF. The DNA for the CDR3 is TGTGCCACATCCGAGGCCCCGTCCACAGATACGCAGTATTTT.

The rearrangement uses TRBV5-5 and TRBJ2-7, with TRBD2 as a possible D gene (5 bases). The CDR3 has 16 residues. In germline, CDR1 is SGHKS, CDR2 YYEKEE (reference sequence). V lost 1 base, J lost 2 bases, and 16 bases lay in between. This chain's CDR3 is CASSLLLALLPYEQYF. Written as DNA, the CDR3 is TGTGCCAGCAGCTTGCTTCTAGCTCTCCTCCCCTACGAGCAGTACTTC.

V gene TRBV6-5 combines with J gene TRBJ2-2, with D perhaps matching TRBD2 (5 bases). CDR3 size: 13 residues. Trimming removed 2 bases at V and 7 bases at J, with 8 bases between. Germline CDR1 MNHEY, CDR2 SVGAGI. The CDR3 spells CASSYEGSGELFF. CDR3 coding DNA: TGTGCCAGCAGTTACGAGGGAAGCGGGGAGCTGTTTTTT.

This sequence joins TRBV6-1 and TRBJ1-4, with D maybe TRBD1 (6 bases). Germline assignment: CDR1 MNHNS and CDR2 SASEGT. The V end was cut by 1 base, the J end by 5 bases, with 17 bases between. The CDR3 covers 17 residues. The CDR3 loop reads CASSEGLGWDINEKLFF. The CDR3 bases are TGTGCCAGCAGTGAAGGTCTAGGATGGGACATCAATGAAAAACTGTTTTTT.

This sequence joins TRBV5-1 and TRBJ1-6, with 11 bases lining up with TRBD1. The CDR3 is made up of 15 amino acids. Germline lookup yields CDR1 SGHRS and CDR2 YFSETQ. Losses at the gene ends were 3 bases for V and 7 bases for J; bases not matched to a gene: 3. In DNA form, the CDR3 reads TGCGCCAGCAGCTGGGGACAGGGGGAGAATTCACCCCTCCACTTT. It translates to CASSWGQGENSPLHF.

This chain connects TRBV5-5 to TRBJ1-5, with 9 bases identical to TRBD1. The CDR3 is made up of 15 amino acids. The V and J ends lost 0 bases and 7 bases, in that order; junction bases with no gene match: 5. The germline CDR1 and CDR2 sequences are SGHKS and YYEKEE (reference sequence). The DNA for the CDR3 is TGTGCCAGCAGCTTGGTCGGACAGGGGAAACAGCCCCAGCATTTT. It is translated as CASSLVGQGKQPQHF. The full variable domain, rest sourced from reference TRBV5-5 and TRBJ1-5, is DAGVTQSPTHLIKTRGQQVTLRCSPISGHKSVSWYQQVLGQGPQFIFQYYEKEERGRGNFPDRFSARQFPNYSSELNVNALLLGDSALYLCASSLVGQGKQPQHFGDGTRLSIL.

This sequence joins TRBV2 and TRBJ1-4, with 8 bases fitting TRBD1. The V gene end was trimmed by 0 bases and the J gene end by 5 bases; junction bases not matched to a gene: 2. Germline V lookup: CDR1 SNHLY, CDR2 FYNNEI. The CDR3 is made up of 15 amino acids. The CDR3 reads CASSEARTGNEKLFF. CDR3 DNA sequence: TGTGCCAGCAGTGAAGCCCGGACAGGGAATGAAAAACTGTTTTTT.

This clone has just one count. The DNA of the CDR3 is TGTGCCAGCAGCGTAGAGGGGTACACTGAAGCTTTCTTT. Its translation: CASSVEGYTEAFF. The V call is TRBV9, the J call TRBJ1-1; the D gene is possibly TRBD1 (5 bases). This CDR3 is built from 13 residues. The V gene's germline CDR1 is SGDLS and CDR2 YYNGEE. The ends were cut back, 0 bases at V and 3 bases at J, with 6 bases in the middle.

The chain combines TRBV5-1 with TRBJ2-2, with D perhaps matching TRBD1 (5 bases). The CDR3 runs 16 residues. Trimming shortened V by 3 bases and J by 4 bases, and 16 bases separated the two germline ends. The germline V gene has CDR1 SGHRS and CDR2 YFSETQ. The CDR3 spells CASSSTQGRSTGELFF. The CDR3 bases are TGCGCCAGCAGCTCAACTCAGGGAAGGAGCACCGGGGAGCTGTTTTTT.

The CDR3 here is CANTGYNEQFF. CDR3 coding DNA: TGCGCCAACACAGGTTACAATGAGCAGTTCTTC. The chain is built from TRBV10-2 and TRBJ2-1; tentative D call: TRBD1 (5 bases). Between the trimmed V and J ends, which lost 10 bases and 4 bases, there was a span of 8 bases. Germline loops: CDR1 WSHSY, CDR2 SAAADI. The CDR3 is 11 amino acids.

The chain employs TRBV6-5 and TRBJ2-2, with a tentative D call TRBD1 (6 bases). V lost 5 bases, J lost 4 bases, and 11 bases lay in between. This CDR3 spans 14 amino acids. Looked up from germline, CDR1 is MNHEY and CDR2 is SVGAGI. The CDR3 DNA sequence: TGTGCCAGCAGTCAACAGGGAAGCACCGGGGAGCTGTTTTTT. Its translation is CASSQQGSTGELFF.

The chain employs TRBV4-2 and TRBJ2-1; TRBD2 agrees at 9 bases. Germline V gives CDR1 LGHNA, CDR2 YNFKEQ. This CDR3 has 15 amino acids. V lost 2 bases to trimming and J lost 3 bases; unmatched junction nucleotides: 2. Written as DNA, the CDR3 is TGTGCCAGCAGCCAACCTAGCGGGGACTACAATGAGCAGTTCTTC. Its protein product is CASSQPSGDYNEQFF.

The rearrangement joins TRBV6-5 to TRBJ1-1; TRBD1 is a possible D gene (5 bases). Germline CDR1 MNHEY, CDR2 SVGAGI. With 2 bases removed from V and 11 bases from J, the gap between germline ends came to 12 bases. CDR3 length: 12 residues. CDR3 sequence: CASSYGTGGAFF. The CDR3 DNA follows: TGTGCCAGCAGTTACGGGACGGGGGGGGCTTTCTTT.

This clone occurred a few times. The chain employs TRBV6-5 and TRBJ1-1; D unclear. Germline CDR1 and CDR2: MNHEY and SVGAGI. V shed 5 bases and J shed 2 bases, with 12 bases lying between them. CDR3 length: 14 amino acids. The CDR3 sequence is CASSPLSSNTEAFF. The DNA of the CDR3 is TGTGCCAGCAGTCCGTTGTCCAGTAACACTGAAGCTTTCTTT.

The chain joins TRBV9 to TRBJ2-3; 7 bases are a match to TRBD2. CDR1 and CDR2 from the germline V gene are SGDLS and YYNGEE. Trimming took 6 bases from V and 1 from J; bases not matched to a gene: 11. This CDR3 comprises 16 residues. For the CDR3, the DNA is TGTGCCAGCAATTCTGGAGCGGGGACCCGCACAGATACGCAGTATTTT. This codes for CASNSGAGTRTDTQYF. The full variable domain, rest sourced from reference TRBV9 and TRBJ2-3, is DSGVTQTPKHLITATGQRVTLRCSPRSGDLSVYWYQQSLDQGLQFLIQYYNGEERAKGNILERFSAQQFPDLHSELNLSSLELGDSALYFCASNSGAGTRTDTQYFGPGTRLTVL.

The J gene is TRBJ1-1, the V gene TRBV18; 7 bases map to TRBD1. The CDR3 extends over 14 amino acids. The germline CDR1 and CDR2 sequences are KGHSH and LQKENI. The V segment lost 3 bases and the J segment 3 bases; nucleotides outside the gene matches: 4. CDR3 coding DNA: TGTGCCAGCTCACCTAGGGGGCCGGACACTGAAGCTTTCTTT. Protein product: CASSPRGPDTEAFF.

This clone was observed a few times. This rearrangement joins TRBV2 to TRBJ2-4, with TRBD1 matching 7 bases. The CDR3 runs to 14 residues. V shed 8 bases and J 4 bases; nucleotides not matched to a gene: 8. Germline V gene data show CDR1 as SNHLY and CDR2 as FYNNEI. The CDR3 sequence: CASRIETGKNIQYF. The CDR3 nucleotides are TGTGCCAGCCGTATTGAGACAGGGAAAAACATTCAGTACTTC.

The chain employs TRBV5-1 and TRBJ1-2, with D perhaps matching TRBD1 (5 bases). V dropped 0 bases and J dropped 3 bases, with 15 bases sitting between them. The germline V gene has CDR1 SGHRS and CDR2 YFSETQ. The CDR3 is 16 residues long. The CDR3 loop is CASSLDGLGADYGYTF. In DNA form, the CDR3 reads TGCGCCAGCAGCTTGGACGGGCTTGGGGCTGACTATGGCTACACCTTC.

V and J are TRBV5-8 and TRBJ1-5; D not certain. CDR3 size: 12 residues. Germline lookup yields CDR1 SGHTS and CDR2 YDEGEE. V lost 1 base to trimming and J lost 9 bases, with 8 bases between them. In DNA, the CDR3 is TGTGCCAGCAGCTTGAATTTTCGGCCCCAGCATTTT. Protein product: CASSLNFRPQHF.

The V gene is TRBV6-1, the J gene TRBJ2-1, with 10 bases aligning to TRBD2. V shed 4 bases and J 8 bases; nucleotides not matched to a gene: 5. This CDR3 region has 14 residues. Germline assignment: CDR1 MNHNS and CDR2 SASEGT. The CDR3 here is CASSVGLAGDEQFF. The CDR3 DNA follows: TGTGCCAGCAGTGTCGGGCTAGCGGGAGATGAGCAGTTCTTC.

The rearrangement uses TRBV28 and TRBJ1-5; D uncertain. This CDR3 has 16 amino acids. Germline V gene sequence: CDR1 MDHEN, CDR2 SYDVKM. The V end lost 5 bases, the J end lost 4 bases, and 18 bases lay between the germline ends. DNA of the CDR3: TGTGCCAGCAGTACCAGTTTAGCGGGAGAAAATCAGCCCCAGCATTTT. Protein product: CASSTSLAGENQPQHF. Complete variable domain (other parts from reference TRBV28 and TRBJ1-5): DVKVTQSSRYLVKRTGEKVFLECVQDMDHENMFWYRQDPGLGLRLIYFSYDVKMKEKGDIPEGYSVSREKKERFSLILESASTNQTSMYLCASSTSLAGENQPQHFGDGTRLSIL.